The 15 T cell receptor delta chains below were found in one sample sequenced in a study of γδ T cells in repeated Plasmodium falciparum infection. Flow sorting of PBMC yielded separate Vgamma9/Vdelta2+ and Vdelta2-negative gammadelta T cell populations for bulk repertoire analysis. TCRdb redid clone calling on the multiplex PCR reads using CATT. The sample lists 85,000 to 100,000 delta-chain clones; over 0.75% were seen once. The sample was gamma-delta T cells from blood. Source of these receptors: a pool of human donors (malaria-infected and uninfected, not separated).

This clone came up a few times. TCRdb shows a much larger clone's protein in place of this DNA's translation, and the two differ at residue 5, likely through a read error; the protein shown is translated from the DNA. This sequence joins TRDV1 and TRDJ1; D gene unclear. CDR3 length: 14 amino acids. Germline V gene data show CDR1 as TSWWSYY and CDR2 as QGS. V was clipped by 4 bases and J by 3 bases, with 12 bases between them. CDR3 amino acids: CALGGLTSADKLIF. CDR3 sequence (DNA): TGTGCTCTTGGGGGTTTAACCAGTGCCGATAAACTCATCTTT.

This clone has only a few counts. It is likely a read error: a sequence one base away is far more abundant. Other DNA sequences in this specimen translate into the identical CDR3. The chain uses TRDV1 and TRDJ1; the D gene is possibly TRDD3 (7 bases). There are 18 residues in the CDR3. The V end lost 5 bases, the J end lost 4 bases, and 26 bases lay between the germline ends. From germline, CDR1 is TSWWSYY and CDR2 QGS. The CDR3, as DNA: TGTGCTCTTGGGTCCTACCGTTCCATCTGGGGGCCACTCGATAAACTCATCTTT. It is translated as CALGSYRSIWGPLDKLIF.

On this clone itself: One base separates it from a far larger clone, so it is likely a read error. Other DNA sequences in the same sample also yield this CDR3. The chain joins TRDV1 to TRDJ1; TRDD3 matches 9 bases. TCRdb leaves out the J gene; it was filled in here by matching the DNA to germline. V lost 2 bases to trimming and J lost 1 base; unmatched junction nucleotides: 32. Germline CDR1 reads TSWWSYY; CDR2 reads QGS. The length of the CDR3 is 25 residues. The CDR3 DNA reads TGTGCTCTTGGGGAAATTAGAAATCAGCCAGAAAGGGGCGTACTGGGGGACTTCCCCACCGATAAACTCATCTTT. Its translation is CALGEIRNQPERGVLGDFPTDKLIF.

For this clone: This likely traces to a read error, being one base from a far larger clone. The sample carries other DNA sequences with the same CDR3. The chain is built from TRDV2 and TRDJ1; 10 nucleotides line up with TRDD3. Since TCRdb gives no J gene, matching the DNA to germline was used here to assign it. Germline CDR1 reads GEAIGNYY; CDR2 reads EKD. This CDR3 is 16 amino acids long. CDR3: CACDNLGDNMTDKLIF. In DNA form, the CDR3 reads TGTGCCTGTGACAACCTGGGGGATAATATGACCGACAAACTCATCTTT.

A word on this clone: The protein in TCRdb stems from a much larger clone and differs at residue 6 from this DNA's translation, likely a read error; here the protein is translated from the DNA. V and J are TRDV2 and TRDJ1, with no clear D. The J gene, missing from TCRdb, was assigned here through DNA to germline matching. V lost 0 bases and J 4 bases, leaving 23 bases between the germline ends. Germline CDR1 GEAIGNYY, CDR2 EKD. This CDR3 has 18 residues. The DNA for the CDR3 is TGTGCCTGTGACACCGACGGACTGCGGGACCGTAATTTCGATAAACTCATCTTT. It translates to CACDTDGLRDRNFDKLIF.

This clone has ten or more counts. A read error likely explains this, since a far larger clone differs by one base. This same CDR3 is encoded by further DNA sequences in the sample. This rearrangement joins TRDV2 to TRDJ2, with 10 bases fitting TRDD3. Assignment of the J gene here rests on matching the DNA to germline, because TCRdb gives none. Germline CDR1 and CDR2: GEAIGNYY and EKD. The CDR3 runs 21 residues. V lost 1 base, J lost 1 base, and 17 bases stayed unmatched. The CDR3 loop is CACDTLGGGYAVNDLTAQLFF. The CDR3 DNA reads as TGTGCCTGTGACACGTTAGGCGGGGGATACGCGGTTAACGATTTGACAGCACAACTCTTCTTT.

Regarding this clone: The translation of this DNA and the TCRdb protein of a much larger clone differ at residue 19, probably owing to a read error; the protein shown here is translated from the DNA. The V gene call is TRDV2, and the J gene call is absent; the table's D call, TRDD3, was not checked against the DNA. There are 21 residues in the CDR3. Germline lookup yields CDR1 GEAIGNYY and CDR2 EKD. The CDR3 spells CACDTGGLLGDTGWDTRQIFF. CDR3 nucleotide sequence: TGTGCCTGTGACACCGGGGGACTACTGGGGGATACTGGCTGGGACACCCGACAGATATTTTTC.

This clone counts as medium-sized (0.01 to 0.1%). This chain links TRDV2 with TRDJ3; no firm D call. The CDR3 totals 18 residues. CDR1 and CDR2 (germline): GEAIGNYY, EKD. The V gene lost 2 bases and the J gene lost 0 bases, with 13 bases spanning the gap. The CDR3 nucleotides are TGTGCCTGTGACATACAACCGGGGCACTCCTGGGACACCCGACAGATGTTTTTC. Its translation: CACDIQPGHSWDTRQMFF.

A few counts support this clone. This DNA's translation and the protein TCRdb lists, from a much larger clone, do not match at residue 6, likely due to a read error; the protein shown is translated from the DNA. The chain has TRDV1 and TRDJ2; 8 nucleotides line up with TRDD3. CDR1 is TSWWSYY, CDR2 QGS, per germline. J gave up 5 bases and V 1 base, and 15 bases lay outside the gene matches. The CDR3 has 19 residues. DNA of the CDR3: TGTGCTCTTGGGGAACCAGATCGTCCTGGGGATACAGTCACAGCACAACTCTTCTTT. This translates into CALGEPDRPGDTVTAQLFF.

This clone was seen a few times. A far larger clone lies a single base away; this is likely a read error. This CDR3 is also generated by other DNA sequences in the sample. The chain carries TRDV1 and TRDJ1; no firm D call. CDR3 length equals 14 residues. Germline CDR1 and CDR2: TSWWSYY and QGS. The CDR3 DNA reads TGTGCTCTTGGGGAACGTCGGTACACTGATAAACTCATCTTT. Its translation is CALGERRYTDKLIF.

Points on this clone: The translation of this DNA and the TCRdb protein of a much larger clone differ at residue 17, probably owing to a read error; the protein shown here is translated from the DNA. The chain employs TRDV1 and TRDJ3; TRDD3 matches at 12 bases. Assignment of the J gene here rests on matching the DNA to germline, because TCRdb gives none. CDR3 size: 24 residues. Germline loops: CDR1 TSWWSYY, CDR2 QGS. CDR3 residues: CALGERPYLPTGGYFSRDTRQMFF. The CDR3 DNA reads as TGTGCTCTTGGGGAAAGGCCCTACCTTCCAACTGGGGGATACTTCTCCAGGGACACCCGACAGATGTTTTTC.

In its sample, this clone was seen a few times. For this DNA, TCRdb reports the protein of a much larger clone, which diverges at residue 5, most likely from a read error; the protein presented here is translated directly from the DNA. The chain couples TRDV1 to TRDJ1; D is perhaps TRDD2 (6 bases). No J segment appears in TCRdb, so it was assigned here by matching the sequence to germline. The V end was cut by 5 bases, the J end by 8 bases, with 30 bases between. Germline CDR1 reads TSWWSYY; CDR2 reads QGS. The CDR3 sequence is 18 residues long. CDR3 DNA sequence: TGTGCTCTTGGGAAACGGTTCCTAGCCCCTGGAATCCCAGCGAAACTCATCTTT. Translation gives CALGKRFLAPGIPAKLIF.

There are a few counts of this clone. A far more abundant clone sits one base away, making this likely a read error. This sample also contains other DNA sequences that code for the same CDR3. The V gene is TRDV2, the J gene TRDJ1, with D perhaps TRDD3 (10 bases). Germline matching of the DNA provided the J gene here, since TCRdb leaves it blank. This CDR3 is built from 25 residues. Germline V CDR1 and CDR2: GEAIGNYY, EKD. This chain's CDR3 is CACEGLPTFPSLGDPIVYNTDKLIF. Here the CDR3 DNA reads TGTGCCTGTGAGGGCCTTCCTACGTTTCCATCACTGGGGGATCCCATTGTATATAACACAGATAAACTCATCTTT.

This clone appeared a few times. This DNA translates differently at residue 18 from the TCRdb protein, which is that of a much larger clone; a read error is likely, and the protein shown is the DNA's own translation. CDR3 residues: CACDPTKSTGGSYTDKLTF. CDR3 bases: TGTGCCTGTGACCCTACCAAGAGTACTGGGGGATCGTACACCGATAAACTCACCTTT. The V segment is TRDV2, and no J call was made; TRDD3, the table's D call, lacks a check against the DNA. This CDR3 has 19 amino acids. Germline values: CDR1 GEAIGNYY, CDR2 EKD.

This clone was detected a few times. TCRdb attributes to this sequence the protein of a much larger clone, which differs from the DNA translation at residue 18; a read error is likely, and the protein displayed is translated from the DNA. There is no J gene call, but TRDV1 is given as the V gene; the table's D call TRDD3 went unverified against the DNA. CDR3 length equals 19 residues. Germline lookup yields CDR1 TSWWSYY and CDR2 QGS. CDR3 nucleotides: TGTGCTCTTGCAATCCCCAACTGGGGGCCCCGAGGGTACACCGATAAACTCACCTTT. It yields the protein CALAIPNWGPRGYTDKLTF.